This TCR beta chain derives from a study of early T cells in non-severe SARS-CoV-2 infection. Across the whole study: Sequencing was performed on bulk RNA from unsorted whole blood, leaving chains unpaired.

V shed 0 bases and J 4 bases; nucleotides not matched to a gene: 8. Germline V lookup: CDR1 MGHRA, CDR2 YSYEKL. The CDR3 extends over 17 amino acids. About this clonotype itself: Antigen unknown.

As part of library construction, unique molecular identifiers were attached to individual cDNA molecules. Via MiXCR, TCRdb re-called the 5' RACE reads, giving one row per CDR3 protein. The sample lists 45,000 to 65,000 distinct CDR3 sequences, about 9.3% occurring once. Findings of the study overall: Sequences matched to VDJdb favored anti-spike CD8 responses, while private and CD4 specificities were missed.

Sequencing was performed on whole blood. The clonotype was recovered from an adult who was a healthcare worker with PCR-confirmed SARS-CoV-2 infection or an uninfected control (not recorded which). The J gene is TRBJ2-5, the V gene TRBV4-1; 10 nucleotides agree with TRBD2. This CDR3 is CASSQEGSSGSGETQYF. The CDR3, as DNA: TGCGCCAGCAGCCAAGAAGGATCTAGCGGGAGTGGAGAGACCCAGTACTTC.